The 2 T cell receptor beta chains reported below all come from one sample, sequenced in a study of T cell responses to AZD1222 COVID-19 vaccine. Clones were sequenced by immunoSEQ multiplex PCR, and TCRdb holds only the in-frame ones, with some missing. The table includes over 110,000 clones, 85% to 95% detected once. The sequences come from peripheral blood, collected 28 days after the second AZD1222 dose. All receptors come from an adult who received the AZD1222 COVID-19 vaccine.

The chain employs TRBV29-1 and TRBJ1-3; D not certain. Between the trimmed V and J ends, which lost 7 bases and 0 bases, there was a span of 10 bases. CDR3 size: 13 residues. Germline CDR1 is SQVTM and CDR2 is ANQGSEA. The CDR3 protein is CSARPNSGNTIYF. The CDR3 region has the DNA TGCAGCGCCCGACCCAACTCTGGAAACACCATATATTTT.

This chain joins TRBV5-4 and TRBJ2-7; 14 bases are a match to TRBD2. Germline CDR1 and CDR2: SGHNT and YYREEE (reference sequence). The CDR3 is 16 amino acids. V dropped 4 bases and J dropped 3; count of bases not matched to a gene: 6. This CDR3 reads CASSPGLAGALYEQYF. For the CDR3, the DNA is TGTGCCAGCAGCCCGGGACTAGCGGGAGCTCTCTACGAGCAGTACTTC.